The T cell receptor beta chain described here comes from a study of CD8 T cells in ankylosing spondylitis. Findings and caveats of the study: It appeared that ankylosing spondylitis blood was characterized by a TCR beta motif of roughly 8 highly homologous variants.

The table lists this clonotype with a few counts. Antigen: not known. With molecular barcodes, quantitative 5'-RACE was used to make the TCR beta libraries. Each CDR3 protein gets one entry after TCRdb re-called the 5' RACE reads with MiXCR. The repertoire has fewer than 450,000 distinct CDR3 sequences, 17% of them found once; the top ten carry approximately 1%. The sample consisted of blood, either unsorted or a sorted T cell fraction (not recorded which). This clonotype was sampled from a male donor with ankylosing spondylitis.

The CDR3: CASREDRGTYEQYF. Here the CDR3 DNA reads TGTGCCAGCAGGGAGGACAGGGGAACCTACGAGCAGTACTTC. The rearrangement joins TRBV6-1 to TRBJ2-7, with 9 bases that match TRBD1. The CDR3 is made up of 14 amino acids. Trimming cost V 6 bases and J 2 bases; bases outside gene matches: 5. CDR1 MNHNS and CDR2 SASEGT come from the germline V gene.